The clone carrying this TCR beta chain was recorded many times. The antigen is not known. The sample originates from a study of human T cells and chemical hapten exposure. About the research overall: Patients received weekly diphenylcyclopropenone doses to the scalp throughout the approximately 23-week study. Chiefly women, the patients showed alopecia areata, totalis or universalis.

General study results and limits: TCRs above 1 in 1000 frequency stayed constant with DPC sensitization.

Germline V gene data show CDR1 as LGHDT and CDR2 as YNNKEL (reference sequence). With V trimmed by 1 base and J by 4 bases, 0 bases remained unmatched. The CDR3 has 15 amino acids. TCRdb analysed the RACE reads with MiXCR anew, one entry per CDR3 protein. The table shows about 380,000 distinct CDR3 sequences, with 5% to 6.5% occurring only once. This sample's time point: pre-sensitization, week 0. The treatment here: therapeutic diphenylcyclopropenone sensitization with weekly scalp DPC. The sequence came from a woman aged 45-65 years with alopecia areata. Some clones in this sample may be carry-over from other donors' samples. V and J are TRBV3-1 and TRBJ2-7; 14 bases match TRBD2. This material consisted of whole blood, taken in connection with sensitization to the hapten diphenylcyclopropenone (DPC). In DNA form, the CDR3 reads TGTGCCAGCAGCCAAGGACTAGCGGGAGGGTACGAGCAGTACTTC. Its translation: CASSQGLAGGYEQYF.